This T cell receptor (beta chain) was profiled in a study of control samples from healthy donors and cancer patients. CDR3 length: 18 residues. The V gene's germline CDR1 is SGHAT and CDR2 FQNNGV. V was shortened by 2 bases and J by 6 bases, with 23 bases between the two germline ends. This clone showed up just once. Generated by immunoSEQ multiplex PCR, the TCRdb table keeps only in-frame clones and is missing some. Seen here are roughly 170,000 clones, around 95% observed once, and the top ten hold roughly 4.3%. The receptor comes from an older woman in good health. Specimen: blood. The chain has TRBV11-2 and TRBJ2-1; unclear D gene. CDR3 amino acids: CASSLFTSGDIGSNEQFF. The CDR3 DNA sequence: TGTGCCAGCAGCTTATTTACATCCGGCGATATAGGCAGCAATGAGCAGTTCTTC.